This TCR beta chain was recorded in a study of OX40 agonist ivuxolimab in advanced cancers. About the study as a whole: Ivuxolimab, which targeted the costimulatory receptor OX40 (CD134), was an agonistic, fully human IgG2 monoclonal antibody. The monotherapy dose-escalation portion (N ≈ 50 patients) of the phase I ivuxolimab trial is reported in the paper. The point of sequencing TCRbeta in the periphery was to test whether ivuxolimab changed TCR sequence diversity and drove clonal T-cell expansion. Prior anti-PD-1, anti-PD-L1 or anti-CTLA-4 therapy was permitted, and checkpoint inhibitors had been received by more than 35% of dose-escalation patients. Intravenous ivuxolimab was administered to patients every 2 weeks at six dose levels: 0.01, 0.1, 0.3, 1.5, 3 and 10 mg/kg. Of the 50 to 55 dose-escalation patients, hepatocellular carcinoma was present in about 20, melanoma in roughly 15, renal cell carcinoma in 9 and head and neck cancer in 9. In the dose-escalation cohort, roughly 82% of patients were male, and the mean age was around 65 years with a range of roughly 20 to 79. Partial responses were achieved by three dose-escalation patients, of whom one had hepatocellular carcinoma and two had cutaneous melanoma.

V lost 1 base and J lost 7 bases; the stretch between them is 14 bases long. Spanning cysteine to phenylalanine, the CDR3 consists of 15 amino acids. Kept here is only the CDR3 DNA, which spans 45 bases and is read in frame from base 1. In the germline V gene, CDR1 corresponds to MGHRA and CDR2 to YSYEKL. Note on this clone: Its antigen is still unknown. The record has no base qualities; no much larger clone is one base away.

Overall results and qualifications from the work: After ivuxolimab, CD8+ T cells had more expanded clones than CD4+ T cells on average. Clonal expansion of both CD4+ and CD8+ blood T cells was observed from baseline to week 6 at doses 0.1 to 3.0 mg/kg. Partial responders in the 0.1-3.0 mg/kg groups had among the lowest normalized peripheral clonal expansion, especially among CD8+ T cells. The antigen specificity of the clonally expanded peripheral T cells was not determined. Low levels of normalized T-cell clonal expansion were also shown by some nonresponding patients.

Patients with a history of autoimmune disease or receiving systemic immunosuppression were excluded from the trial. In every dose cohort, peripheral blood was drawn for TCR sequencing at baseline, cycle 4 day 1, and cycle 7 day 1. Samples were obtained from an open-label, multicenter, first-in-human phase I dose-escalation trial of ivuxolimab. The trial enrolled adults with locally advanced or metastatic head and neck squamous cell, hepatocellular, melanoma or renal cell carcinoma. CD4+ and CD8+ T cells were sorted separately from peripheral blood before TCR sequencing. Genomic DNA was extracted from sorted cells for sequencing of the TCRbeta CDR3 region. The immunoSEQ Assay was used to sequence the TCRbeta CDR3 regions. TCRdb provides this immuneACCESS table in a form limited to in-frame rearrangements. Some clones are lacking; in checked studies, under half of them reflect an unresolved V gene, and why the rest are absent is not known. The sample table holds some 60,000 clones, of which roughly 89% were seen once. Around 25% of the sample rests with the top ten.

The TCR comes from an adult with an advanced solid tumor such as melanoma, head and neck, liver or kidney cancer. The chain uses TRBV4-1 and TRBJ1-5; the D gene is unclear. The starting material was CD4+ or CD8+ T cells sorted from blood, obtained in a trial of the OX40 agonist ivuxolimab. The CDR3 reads CASSQGVGFIQPQHF. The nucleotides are TGCGCCAGCAGCCAAGGAGTCGGGTTCATCCAGCCCCAGCATTTT.